This T cell receptor (beta chain) was observed in a study of a mutant IDH1 vaccine in newly diagnosed glioma. Looking at the study overall: Week 35 was safety follow-up visit V12; week 47 was end-of-study visit V13.

As regards this clone: Its target is not known.

The CDR3 totals 17 residues. Germline CDR1 MNHEY, CDR2 SMNVEV (reference sequence). V was pared by 6 bases and J by 5 bases, with 14 bases of the junction left unmatched. The assay was immunoSEQ multiplex PCR, and TCRdb's table has in-frame clones only and misses some. The data contain roughly 34,000 clones, 90% of them seen just once; the ten biggest clones take up around 5.1%. Regarding time point: week 47, end of study. Mutant IDH1 20-mer peptide, at 300 ug, made up each vaccine dose, with topical imiquimod. The chain employs TRBV27 and TRBJ2-1; TRBD2 aligns across 9 bases. The material sequenced was PBMCs, taken from a glioma patient whose treatment included an IDH1 peptide vaccine. This sequence originates from a woman aged 40 to 50 with glioma. The CDR3 DNA sequence: TGTGCCAGCAGCCCAGGCCTTAGGACTAGCGAAAACAATGAGCAGTTCTTC. It specifies CASSPGLRTSENNEQFF.